These T cell receptor beta chains were read from a single sample in a study of blood T cell repertoires in COVID-19. Profiled with immunoSEQ multiplex PCR; TCRdb holds only in-frame clones, not every one. Altogether about 310,000 clones are present, roughly 84% being singletons, with the ten largest covering 1%. The material sequenced was peripheral blood. All receptors come from a man between 50 and 59 years old with active or convalescent COVID-19. Each CDR3 is given with its conserved first and last residue. D genes are given only for firm matches. Only part of the rows carry a size: once, few, many, or a class if the clone is expanded.

V	J	length	size	D	CDR3	DNA
TRBV28	TRBJ2-4	17	-	TRBD1	CASSLIQGAVRKNIQYF	TGTGCCAGCAGTTTAATACAGGGGGCGGTGCGGAAAAACATTCAGTACTTC
TRBV5-6	TRBJ2-3	13	-	TRBD2	CASSRGGTDTQYF	TGTGCCAGCAGCCGCGGGGGTACAGATACGCAGTATTTT
TRBV11-1	TRBJ2-4	14	-	TRBD1	CASSRDRGENIQYF	TGTGCCAGCAGCCGTGACAGGGGAGAAAACATTCAGTACTTC
TRBV19	TRBJ1-4	14	-	-	CASSTQRFNEKLFF	TGTGCCAGTAGCACACAGCGGTTTAATGAAAAACTGTTTTTT
TRBV19	TRBJ2-1	15	once	TRBD1	CASRSDRDSYNEQFF	TGTGCCAGTAGATCCGACAGGGACTCCTACAATGAGCAGTTCTTC
TRBV6-6	TRBJ1-1	12	-	-	CASWTGVTEAFF	TGTGCCAGCTGGACCGGGGTCACTGAAGCTTTCTTT
TRBV29-1	TRBJ1-4	15	once	TRBD1	CSGGDSDRANEKLFF	TGCAGCGGTGGGGATTCCGACAGGGCTAATGAAAAACTGTTTTTT
TRBV11-2	TRBJ2-2	18	-	TRBD2	CASSLKLGAGANTGELFF	TGTGCCAGCAGCTTAAAGCTCGGAGCGGGGGCGAACACCGGGGAGCTGTTTTTT
TRBV2	TRBJ2-2	15	-	-	CASRTATLNTGELFF	TGTGCCAGCAGGACGGCGACTCTGAACACCGGGGAGCTGTTTTTT
TRBV28	TRBJ1-2	14	few	TRBD1	CASSLWTGPRSYTF	TGTGCCAGCAGTTTATGGACAGGGCCGAGGAGCTACACCTTC
TRBV7-3	TRBJ1-1	13	-	-	CASSSQGITEAFF	TGTGCCAGCAGCTCGCAGGGGATCACTGAAGCTTTCTTT
TRBV3-1/TRBV3-2	TRBJ2-3	17	-	TRBD1	CASSQDRNTRGPYTQYF	TGTGCCAGCAGCCAAGATAGAAATACCAGGGGGCCCTATACGCAGTATTTT
TRBV28	TRBJ1-1	12	once	-	CASSLEEFEAFF	TGTGCCAGCAGTCTTGAGGAGTTTGAAGCTTTCTTT
TRBV6-5	TRBJ1-2	15	-	-	CASSYSGAANYGYTF	TGTGCCAGCAGTTACTCGGGGGCTGCTAACTATGGCTACACCTTC
TRBV9	TRBJ1-2	13	few	-	CASSVGRGYGYTF	TGTGCCAGCAGCGTAGGGAGAGGCTATGGCTACACCTTC
TRBV5-6	TRBJ1-4	15	-	-	CASSPSTGANEKLFF	TGTGCCAGCAGCCCGAGTACAGGAGCTAATGAAAAACTGTTTTTT
TRBV18	TRBJ2-3	15	-	TRBD2	CASSPGLVLGDTQYF	TGTGCCAGCTCACCAGGACTAGTTTTGGGAGATACGCAGTATTTT
TRBV28	TRBJ1-1	16	-	-	CASTSPGDSTGTEAFF	TGTGCCAGCACCTCCCCCGGGGACTCTACGGGAACTGAAGCTTTCTTT
TRBV7-2	TRBJ1-1	15	-	-	CASSLQEGWGTEAFF	TGTGCCAGCAGCTTACAGGAGGGTTGGGGCACTGAAGCTTTCTTT
TRBV5-6	TRBJ1-4	13	-	-	CASSLASNEKLFF	TGTGCCAGCAGCTTGGCTTCGAATGAAAAACTGTTTTTT
TRBV28	TRBJ2-7	18	-	TRBD2	CASSSPFTGTSGAYEQYF	TGTGCCAGCAGTAGTCCTTTTACCGGGACTAGCGGCGCCTACGAGCAGTACTTC
TRBV27	TRBJ1-2	18	-	TRBD1	CASRAVIRDRGAPLGYTF	TGTGCCAGCAGAGCAGTTATCCGGGACAGGGGAGCTCCTCTTGGCTACACCTTC
TRBV29-1	TRBJ1-1	12	-	-	CSVGRGNTEAFF	TGCAGCGTGGGCAGGGGGAACACTGAAGCTTTCTTT
TRBV10-3	TRBJ1-5	14	-	TRBD1	CAIRGQGGNQPQHF	TGTGCCATCAGAGGACAGGGAGGGAATCAGCCCCAGCATTTT
TRBV7-9	TRBJ2-3	13	-	-	CASSLGQTDTQYF	TGTGCCAGCAGCTTAGGGCAAACAGATACGCAGTATTTT
TRBV10-3	TRBJ1-1	12	once	-	CAISEPGRRAFF	TGTGCCATCAGTGAGCCGGGTAGAAGAGCTTTCTTT
TRBV2	TRBJ1-5	16	-	TRBD1	CASSGDRGQRNQPQHF	TGTGCCAGCAGTGGGGACAGGGGGCAAAGAAATCAGCCCCAGCATTTT